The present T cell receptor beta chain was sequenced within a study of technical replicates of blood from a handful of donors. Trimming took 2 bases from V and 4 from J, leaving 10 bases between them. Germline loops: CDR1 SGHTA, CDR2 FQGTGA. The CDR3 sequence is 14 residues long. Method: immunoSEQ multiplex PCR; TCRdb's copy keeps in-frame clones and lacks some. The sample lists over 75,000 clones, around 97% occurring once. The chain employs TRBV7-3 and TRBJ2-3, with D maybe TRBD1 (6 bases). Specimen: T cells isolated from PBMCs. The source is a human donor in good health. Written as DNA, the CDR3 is TGTGCCAGCAGCTTAGGGCAGGGGCCAGATACGCAGTATTTT. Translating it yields CASSLGQGPDTQYF.